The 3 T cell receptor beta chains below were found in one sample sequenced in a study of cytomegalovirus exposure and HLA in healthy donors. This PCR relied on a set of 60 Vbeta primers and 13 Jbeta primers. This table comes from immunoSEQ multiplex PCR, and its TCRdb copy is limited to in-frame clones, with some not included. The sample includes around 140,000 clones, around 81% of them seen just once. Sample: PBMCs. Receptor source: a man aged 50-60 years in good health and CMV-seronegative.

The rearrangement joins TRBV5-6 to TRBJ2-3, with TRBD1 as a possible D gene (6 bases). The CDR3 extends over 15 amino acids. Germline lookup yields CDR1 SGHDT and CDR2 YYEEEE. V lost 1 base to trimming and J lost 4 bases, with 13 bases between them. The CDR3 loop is CASSLTAGAADTQYF. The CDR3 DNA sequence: TGTGCCAGCAGCTTGACGGCAGGGGCCGCAGATACGCAGTATTTT.

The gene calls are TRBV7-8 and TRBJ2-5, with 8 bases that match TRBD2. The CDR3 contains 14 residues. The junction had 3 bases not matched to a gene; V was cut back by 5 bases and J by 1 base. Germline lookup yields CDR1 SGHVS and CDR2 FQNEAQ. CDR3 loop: CASSPGGTQETQYF. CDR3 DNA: TGTGCCAGCAGCCCGGGGGGGACCCAAGAGACCCAGTACTTC.

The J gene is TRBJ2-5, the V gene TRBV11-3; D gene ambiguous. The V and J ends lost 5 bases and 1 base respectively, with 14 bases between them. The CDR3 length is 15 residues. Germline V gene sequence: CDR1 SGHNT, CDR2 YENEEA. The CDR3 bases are TGTGCCAGCAGCCCAGTCTTACGAGGCCAAGAGACCCAGTACTTC. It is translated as CASSPVLRGQETQYF.